This TCR beta chain was profiled in a study of PD-1 blockade in classical Hodgkin lymphoma. TCRdb keeps only in-frame clones here, not all; method: immunoSEQ multiplex PCR. The sample records 21,000 or so clones, around 70% being singletons. Patients all relapsed after autologous stem cell transplantation, and there was variation in brentuximab vedotin exposure. Overall study results and limits: In CD4+ cells, TCR diversity went up significantly by C4D1, but in CD8+ cells it did not. Some patients began nivolumab under 1 year after ASCT. These patients were excluded from later analyses. Partial responders and progressors had significantly lower baseline TCR diversity. According to reports, newly diagnosed patients had lower baseline TCR diversity than healthy donors, and relapsed/refractory patients had lower baseline TCR diversity still.

For this clone: The antigen remains unidentified.

The CDR3 extends over 14 amino acids. CDR1 MNHEY and CDR2 SMNVEV come from the germline V gene (reference sequence). Trimming cost V 4 bases and J 2 bases, with 10 bases left between them. Sequenced material: peripheral blood mononuclear cells (PBMCs), taken at baseline. The receptor was derived from a human donor with classical Hodgkin lymphoma. This sequence joins TRBV27 and TRBJ2-3; TRBD1 is a possible D gene (5 bases). Here the CDR3 DNA reads TGTGCCAGCAGTTGGGCAGGGCCCACAGATACGCAGTATTTT. Its translation is CASSWAGPTDTQYF.